The rows below give T cell receptor beta chains drawn from one sample of a study of CD8 T cells in Susac syndrome. TCRdb itself ran the immunoSEQ multiplex PCR reads through MiXCR, one entry per CDR3 protein. This table has a few hundred thousand distinct CDR3 sequences, roughly 94% appearing once. Sequences were obtained from CD4+ T cells from PBMCs. These receptors all stem from a human donor with multiple sclerosis. CDR3s include the opening cysteine and the closing phenylalanine or tryptophan. The D gene is left open where the match is weak. A clone size is listed for some rows: how often the clone was seen (once, few, many), or a class if it is expanded.

j_gene: TRBJ2-6; abundance: .; len: 17; d_gene: .; v_gene: TRBV6-5; CDR3nt: TGTGCCAGCAGTTACTCAGCAGGCCGCTCTGGGGCCAACGTCCTGACTTTC; CDR3aa: CASSYSAGRSGANVLTF
j_gene: TRBJ2-3; abundance: .; len: 17; d_gene: TRBD2; v_gene: TRBV20-1; CDR3nt: TGCAGTGCTAGAGACCTAAGGGGCGGGGGAGGCACAGATACGCAGTATTTT; CDR3aa: CSARDLRGGGGTDTQYF
j_gene: TRBJ2-3; abundance: .; len: 13; d_gene: .; v_gene: TRBV29-1; CDR3nt: TGCAGCATACCCCTGGCGCCCACAGATACGCAGTATTTT; CDR3aa: CSIPLAPTDTQYF
j_gene: TRBJ2-1; abundance: .; len: 16; d_gene: .; v_gene: TRBV29-1; CDR3nt: TGCAGCGCCCTACAAAGACAGACCTCGGGTTACAATGAGCAGTTCTTC; CDR3aa: CSALQRQTSGYNEQFF
j_gene: TRBJ2-1; abundance: .; len: 15; d_gene: .; v_gene: TRBV11-2; CDR3nt: TGTGCCAGCAGCTTATTTGGGGAGGCGGTCAATGAGCAGTTCTTC; CDR3aa: CASSLFGEAVNEQFF
j_gene: TRBJ1-2; abundance: .; len: 14; d_gene: TRBD1; v_gene: TRBV7-2; CDR3nt: TGTGCCAGCAGCCTGATGTCGACAGGGGACGGCTACACCTTC; CDR3aa: CASSLMSTGDGYTF
j_gene: TRBJ1-1; abundance: .; len: 13; d_gene: .; v_gene: TRBV29-1; CDR3nt: TGCAGCGTTGAAATGGCCCTGAGAACTGAAGCTTTCTTT; CDR3aa: CSVEMALRTEAFF
j_gene: TRBJ2-1; abundance: once; len: 15; d_gene: .; v_gene: TRBV19; CDR3nt: TGTGCCAGTAGTATAAAGTGGACGGGAGCTTATGAGCAGTTCTTC; CDR3aa: CASSIKWTGAYEQFF
j_gene: TRBJ2-7; abundance: few; len: 11; d_gene: .; v_gene: TRBV6-2/TRBV6-3; CDR3nt: TGTGCCAGCAGTCAGAACTACGAGCAGTACTTC; CDR3aa: CASSQNYEQYF
j_gene: TRBJ2-1; abundance: .; len: 14; d_gene: .; v_gene: TRBV5-1; CDR3nt: TGCGCCAGCAGCTTCCGTGCGGGCTACAATGAGCAGTTCTTC; CDR3aa: CASSFRAGYNEQFF
j_gene: TRBJ2-3; abundance: few; len: 14; d_gene: TRBD2; v_gene: TRBV7-2; CDR3nt: TGTGCCAGTCGACTAGCGGGACCCACAGATACGCAGTATTTT; CDR3aa: CASRLAGPTDTQYF
j_gene: TRBJ2-1; abundance: .; len: 14; d_gene: .; v_gene: TRBV5-4; CDR3nt: TGTGCCAGCAGCGATGGCCCCATCGGCTCTGAGCAGTTCTTC; CDR3aa: CASSDGPIGSEQFF
j_gene: TRBJ1-1; abundance: .; len: 14; d_gene: .; v_gene: TRBV6-1; CDR3nt: TGTGCCAGCAGTGAGTTCCGACGGAACACTGAAGCTTTCTTT; CDR3aa: CASSEFRRNTEAFF
j_gene: TRBJ1-6; abundance: .; len: 13; d_gene: TRBD1; v_gene: TRBV10-3; CDR3nt: TGTGCCATCAATGGGGGACAGGGTTCACCCCTCCACTTT; CDR3aa: CAINGGQGSPLHF
j_gene: TRBJ2-3; abundance: .; len: 16; d_gene: .; v_gene: TRBV20-1; CDR3nt: TGCAGTGCTAGGCCCCCCGAAGCATCCCGACGCTTAAAGCAGTATTTT; CDR3aa: CSARPPEASRRLKQYF
j_gene: TRBJ2-7; abundance: .; len: 12; d_gene: .; v_gene: TRBV20-1; CDR3nt: TGCAGTGCTGTGGACGGGCCCTACGAGCAGTACTTC; CDR3aa: CSAVDGPYEQYF
j_gene: TRBJ2-4; abundance: .; len: 22; d_gene: TRBD2; v_gene: TRBV7-8; CDR3nt: TGTGCCAGCAGCTCGTTCAGGCTAGCGGGAGTGGCGGGGGGGTTAGCCAAAAACATTCAGTACTTC; CDR3aa: CASSSFRLAGVAGGLAKNIQYF
j_gene: TRBJ1-1; abundance: once; len: 12; d_gene: .; v_gene: TRBV7-9; CDR3nt: TGTGCCAGCAGCCCCGGACAGCGTAAGGCTTTCTTT; CDR3aa: CASSPGQRKAFF
j_gene: TRBJ1-1; abundance: .; len: 17; d_gene: TRBD1; v_gene: TRBV19; CDR3nt: TGTGCCAGTAGCAAGATCGCCTCGAACCCAGGGGGCACTGAAGCTTTCTTT; CDR3aa: CASSKIASNPGGTEAFF
j_gene: TRBJ2-2; abundance: .; len: 16; d_gene: .; v_gene: TRBV4-2; CDR3nt: TGTGCCAGCAGCCAAGGGGACGGTGCGAACACCGGGGAGCTGTTTTTT; CDR3aa: CASSQGDGANTGELFF
j_gene: TRBJ2-7; abundance: .; len: 15; d_gene: .; v_gene: TRBV5-1; CDR3nt: TGCGCCAGCAGCTTGGACGGGCCCCGTCACGACGAGCAGTACTTC; CDR3aa: CASSLDGPRHDEQYF
j_gene: TRBJ2-7; abundance: .; len: 13; d_gene: TRBD2; v_gene: TRBV6-2/TRBV6-3; CDR3nt: TGTGCCAGCATGGCTAGCGGGAGCTACGAGCAGTACTTC; CDR3aa: CASMASGSYEQYF
j_gene: TRBJ1-4; abundance: .; len: 16; d_gene: .; v_gene: TRBV27; CDR3nt: TGTGCCAGCAGTTCCGATACCGACGGAGCCGGGGGAAAACTGTTTTTT; CDR3aa: CASSSDTDGAGGKLFF
j_gene: TRBJ2-7; abundance: .; len: 14; d_gene: .; v_gene: TRBV3-1; CDR3nt: TGTGCCAGCAGCCGACAGGGACTGGGCTACGAGCAGTACTTC; CDR3aa: CASSRQGLGYEQYF
j_gene: TRBJ1-1; abundance: .; len: 17; d_gene: .; v_gene: TRBV4-1; CDR3nt: TGCGCCAGCAGCCATCTTCCCCCCCGGTTTTTACACACTGAAGCTTTCTTT; CDR3aa: CASSHLPPRFLHTEAFF
j_gene: TRBJ1-6; abundance: .; len: 15; d_gene: TRBD1; v_gene: TRBV25-1; CDR3nt: TGTGCCAGCAGTGAACGAGGGACAGGGAATTCACCCCTCCACTTT; CDR3aa: CASSERGTGNSPLHF
j_gene: TRBJ1-2; abundance: .; len: 14; d_gene: .; v_gene: TRBV19; CDR3nt: TGTGCCAGTACCCCCACCTGGGCAGGGCAAGGCTACACCTTC; CDR3aa: CASTPTWAGQGYTF
j_gene: TRBJ2-2; abundance: .; len: 15; d_gene: .; v_gene: TRBV7-9; CDR3nt: TGTGCCAGCAGCTTAGAGGGGACTTACACCGGGGAGCTGTTTTTT; CDR3aa: CASSLEGTYTGELFF
j_gene: TRBJ2-2; abundance: .; len: 16; d_gene: .; v_gene: TRBV5-1; CDR3nt: TGCGCCAGCGGGGGCAATGCTCTAACGAACACCGGGGAGCTGTTTTTT; CDR3aa: CASGGNALTNTGELFF
j_gene: TRBJ2-1; abundance: .; len: 14; d_gene: .; v_gene: TRBV6-4; CDR3nt: TGTGCCAGCAGGCGGGTGAGCTCCTACAATGAGCAGTTCTTC; CDR3aa: CASRRVSSYNEQFF
j_gene: TRBJ2-2; abundance: .; len: 13; d_gene: TRBD2; v_gene: TRBV2; CDR3nt: TGTGCCAGCAGTGTAAGCGGGGCCGGGGAGCTGTTTTTT; CDR3aa: CASSVSGAGELFF
j_gene: TRBJ1-2; abundance: few; len: 14; d_gene: .; v_gene: TRBV19; CDR3nt: TGTGCCAGTAGTACGGGGACGGCCGCAGGAGGCTACACCTTC; CDR3aa: CASSTGTAAGGYTF
j_gene: TRBJ2-2; abundance: .; len: 17; d_gene: .; v_gene: TRBV3-1; CDR3nt: TGTGCCAGCAGCCAAGAGTATACGGGGAGTCTGCCCGGGGAGCTGTTTTTT; CDR3aa: CASSQEYTGSLPGELFF
j_gene: TRBJ1-1; abundance: .; len: 19; d_gene: TRBD1; v_gene: TRBV19; CDR3nt: TGTGCCAGTAGAAACGTACGTGGGACAGGTAGGACGTTGAACACTGAAGCTTTCTTT; CDR3aa: CASRNVRGTGRTLNTEAFF
j_gene: TRBJ1-2; abundance: few; len: 18; d_gene: .; v_gene: TRBV7-9; CDR3nt: TGTGCCAGCAGCTTAGTCAGCGGGACCCCCGCCCCTAACTATGGCTACACCTTC; CDR3aa: CASSLVSGTPAPNYGYTF
j_gene: TRBJ2-1; abundance: .; len: 15; d_gene: TRBD2; v_gene: TRBV18; CDR3nt: TGTGCCAGCTCACCAAGCGGGGGGGCGTACAATGAGCAGTTCTTC; CDR3aa: CASSPSGGAYNEQFF
j_gene: TRBJ2-6; abundance: .; len: 19; d_gene: TRBD1; v_gene: TRBV6-1; CDR3nt: TGTGCCAGCAGGGACCCGTCGACAGGGGGAATGTCTGGGGCCAACGTCCTGACTTTC; CDR3aa: CASRDPSTGGMSGANVLTF
j_gene: TRBJ2-7; abundance: once; len: 17; d_gene: .; v_gene: TRBV5-1; CDR3nt: TGCGCCAGCAGCTTGGCCGGGGGCAGAAGAGGGGGTTACGAGCAGTACTTC; CDR3aa: CASSLAGGRRGGYEQYF
j_gene: TRBJ2-5; abundance: .; len: 16; d_gene: .; v_gene: TRBV9; CDR3nt: TGTGCCAGCAGCGCACCCCGCTTTGGGACTGAAGAGACCCAGTACTTC; CDR3aa: CASSAPRFGTEETQYF
j_gene: TRBJ2-5; abundance: .; len: 13; d_gene: .; v_gene: TRBV7-3; CDR3nt: TGTGCCAGCAGCCGGGGCTTGGAGGAGACCCAGTACTTC; CDR3aa: CASSRGLEETQYF
j_gene: TRBJ2-3; abundance: .; len: 16; d_gene: .; v_gene: TRBV18; CDR3nt: TGTGCCAGCTCCCCTTCTGGGGGGGCTAGCACAGATACGCAGTATTTT; CDR3aa: CASSPSGGASTDTQYF
j_gene: TRBJ1-1; abundance: once; len: 13; d_gene: .; v_gene: TRBV7-6; CDR3nt: TGTGCCAGCAGCTTAAGTAACGGACGAGCGGCTTTCTTT; CDR3aa: CASSLSNGRAAFF
j_gene: TRBJ1-4; abundance: .; len: 15; d_gene: .; v_gene: TRBV14; CDR3nt: TGTGCCAGCAGCCAAGATTTTACAGGGAGTGAAAAACTGTTTTTT; CDR3aa: CASSQDFTGSEKLFF
j_gene: TRBJ2-3; abundance: once; len: 14; d_gene: .; v_gene: TRBV15; CDR3nt: TGTGCCACCAGCACCCGACTTAGCACAGATACGCAGTATTTT; CDR3aa: CATSTRLSTDTQYF
j_gene: TRBJ2-2; abundance: .; len: 16; d_gene: .; v_gene: TRBV15; CDR3nt: TGTGCCACCAGCAATCCGGGACACCAAATAGCCGGGGAGCTGTTTTTT; CDR3aa: CATSNPGHQIAGELFF